This T cell receptor (beta chain) was sequenced in a study of cytomegalovirus exposure and HLA in healthy donors. Study observations and caveats: There were 160 or so TCR beta chains listed as cytomegalovirus-associated.

A note on this clone: Its specificity is not known.

Amplification used 60 Vbeta primers and 13 Jbeta primers. Clones were read by immunoSEQ multiplex PCR, and TCRdb kept only the in-frame ones, dropping some. The sample lists 220,000 or so clones; approximately 70% were seen once. The sequence was collected from a woman in her twenties or thirties in good health and CMV-seronegative. The sample was PBMCs.

CDR3 protein: CASSESGLGSYAGYTF. CDR3 DNA: TGTGCCAGCAGTGAATCTGGTCTAGGAAGCTATGCTGGCTACACCTTC. The V gene is TRBV25-1, the J gene TRBJ1-2; no clear D gene. The germline CDR1 and CDR2 sequences are MGHDK and SYGVNS. V lost 1 base and J lost 7, with 19 bases in between. The CDR3 consists of 16 residues.